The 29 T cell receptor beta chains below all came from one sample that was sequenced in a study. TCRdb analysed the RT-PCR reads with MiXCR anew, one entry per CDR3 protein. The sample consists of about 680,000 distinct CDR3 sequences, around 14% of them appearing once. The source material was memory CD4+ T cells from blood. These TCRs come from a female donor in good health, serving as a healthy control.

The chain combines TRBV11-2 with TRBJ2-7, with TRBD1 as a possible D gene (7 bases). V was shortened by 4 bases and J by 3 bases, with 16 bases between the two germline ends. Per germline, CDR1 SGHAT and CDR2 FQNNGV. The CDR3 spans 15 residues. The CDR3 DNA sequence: TGTGCCAGCAGCTCTACGACTAGGGGGCTCTACGAGCAGTACTTC. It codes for CASSSTTRGLYEQYF.

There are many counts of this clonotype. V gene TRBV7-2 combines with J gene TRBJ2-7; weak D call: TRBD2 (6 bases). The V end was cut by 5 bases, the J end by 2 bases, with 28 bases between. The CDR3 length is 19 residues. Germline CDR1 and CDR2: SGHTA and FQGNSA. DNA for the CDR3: TGTGCCAGCAGCCGACCGGGCGGTAGCGGAGTATCGGGAACCTACGAGCAGTACTTC. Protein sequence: CASSRPGGSGVSGTYEQYF.

In DNA, the CDR3 is TGTGCCAGCAGTGAACGGGGGGGCCCGTTCTTC. Residues: CASSERGGPFF. This chain connects TRBV2 to TRBJ2-1; 8 positions agree with TRBD2. The CDR3 covers 11 residues. V was pared by 2 bases and J by 15 bases, with 3 bases of the junction left unmatched. CDR1 and CDR2 (germline): SNHLY, FYNNEI.

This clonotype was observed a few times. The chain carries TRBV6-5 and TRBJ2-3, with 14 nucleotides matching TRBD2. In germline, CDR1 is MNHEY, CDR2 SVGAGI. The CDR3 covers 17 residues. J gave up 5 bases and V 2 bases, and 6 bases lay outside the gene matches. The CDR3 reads CASSYTGLAGVIDTQYF. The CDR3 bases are TGTGCCAGCAGTTACACGGGACTAGCGGGAGTGATAGATACGCAGTATTTT.

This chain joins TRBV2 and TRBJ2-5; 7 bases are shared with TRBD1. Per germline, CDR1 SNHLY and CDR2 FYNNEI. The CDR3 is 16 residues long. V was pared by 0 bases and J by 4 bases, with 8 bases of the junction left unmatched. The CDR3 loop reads CASSEARQGLGETQYF. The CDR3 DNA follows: TGTGCCAGCAGTGAAGCGCGACAGGGCCTGGGAGAGACCCAGTACTTC.

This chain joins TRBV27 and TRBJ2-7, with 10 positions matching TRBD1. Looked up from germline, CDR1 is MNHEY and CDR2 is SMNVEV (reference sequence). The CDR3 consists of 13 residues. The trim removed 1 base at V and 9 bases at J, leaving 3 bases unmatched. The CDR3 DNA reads TGTGCCAGCAGTTTATACGGACAGGGGGGGCAGTACTTC. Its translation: CASSLYGQGGQYF.

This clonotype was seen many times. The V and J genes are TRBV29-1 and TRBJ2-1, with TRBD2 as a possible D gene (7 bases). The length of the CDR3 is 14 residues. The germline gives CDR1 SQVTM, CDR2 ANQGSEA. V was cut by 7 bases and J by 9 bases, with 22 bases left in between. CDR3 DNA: TGCAGCGCCCCAGGGCGAACAGGGAGGGGTGAGCAGTTCTTC. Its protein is CSAPGRTGRGEQFF.

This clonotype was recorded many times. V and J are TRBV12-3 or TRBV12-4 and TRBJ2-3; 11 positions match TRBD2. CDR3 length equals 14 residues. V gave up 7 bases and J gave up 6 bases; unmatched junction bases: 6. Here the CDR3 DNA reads TGTGCCAGCACAACGGGACTAGCGGTGGATACGCAGTATTTT. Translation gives CASTTGLAVDTQYF.

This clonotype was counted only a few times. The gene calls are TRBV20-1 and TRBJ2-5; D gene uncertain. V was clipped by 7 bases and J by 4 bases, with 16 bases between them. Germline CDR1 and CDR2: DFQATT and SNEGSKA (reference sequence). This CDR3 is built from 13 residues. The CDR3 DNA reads TGCAGTGTTACGGGCCTTACGGGAGAGACCCAGTACTTC. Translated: CSVTGLTGETQYF.

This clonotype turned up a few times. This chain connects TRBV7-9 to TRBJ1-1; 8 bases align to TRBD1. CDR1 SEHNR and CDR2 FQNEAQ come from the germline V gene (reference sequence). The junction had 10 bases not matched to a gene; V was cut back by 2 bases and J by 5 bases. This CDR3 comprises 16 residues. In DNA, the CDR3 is TGTGCCAGCAGCTTACTTGCCAGGGGGCTTGGAACTGAAGCTTTCTTT. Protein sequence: CASSLLARGLGTEAFF.

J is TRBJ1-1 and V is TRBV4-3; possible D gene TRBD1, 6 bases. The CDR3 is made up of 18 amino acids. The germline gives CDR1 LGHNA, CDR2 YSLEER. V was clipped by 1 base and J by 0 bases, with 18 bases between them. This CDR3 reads CASSQAGQFSFMNTEAFF. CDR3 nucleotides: TGCGCCAGCAGCCAAGCTGGACAGTTTAGTTTTATGAACACTGAAGCTTTCTTT.

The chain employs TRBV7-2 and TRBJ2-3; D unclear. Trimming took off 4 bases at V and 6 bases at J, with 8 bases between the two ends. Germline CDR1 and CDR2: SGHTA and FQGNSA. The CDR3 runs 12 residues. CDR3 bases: TGTGCCAGCAGCTGGAGCTGGGATACGCAGTATTTT. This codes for CASSWSWDTQYF.

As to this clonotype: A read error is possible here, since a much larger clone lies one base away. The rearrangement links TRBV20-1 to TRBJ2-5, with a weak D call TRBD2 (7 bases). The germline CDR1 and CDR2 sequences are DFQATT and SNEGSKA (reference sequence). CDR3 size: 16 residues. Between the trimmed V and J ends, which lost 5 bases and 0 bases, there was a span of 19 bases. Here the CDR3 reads CSAPPRGGPYQETQYF. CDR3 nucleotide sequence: TGCAGTGCTCCTCCGAGGGGGGGCCCGTACCAAGAGACCCAGTACTTC.

The CDR3 region has the DNA TGCAGTGCTAGAGATCCCCTGGGGGACAATCAGCCCCAGCATTTT. Translating gives CSARDPLGDNQPQHF. The chain links TRBV20-1 to TRBJ1-5, with D possibly matching TRBD1 (5 bases). CDR1 is DFQATT and CDR2 is SNEGSKA in the germline V gene (reference sequence). This CDR3 is 15 amino acids long. V was trimmed by 0 bases and J by 3 bases, leaving 12 bases between them.

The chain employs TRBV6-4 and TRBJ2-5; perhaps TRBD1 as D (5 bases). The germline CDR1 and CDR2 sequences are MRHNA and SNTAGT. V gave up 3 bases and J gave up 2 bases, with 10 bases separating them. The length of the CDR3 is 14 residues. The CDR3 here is CASSDRRQQETQYF. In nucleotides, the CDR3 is TGTGCCAGCAGTGATAGGCGACAGCAAGAGACCCAGTACTTC.

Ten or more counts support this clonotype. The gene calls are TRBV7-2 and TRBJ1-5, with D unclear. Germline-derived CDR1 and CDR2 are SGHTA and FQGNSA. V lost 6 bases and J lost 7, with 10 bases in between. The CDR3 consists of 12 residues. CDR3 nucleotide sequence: TGTGCCAGCAGTCTAGCGGGGCAGCCCCAGCATTTT. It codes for CASSLAGQPQHF.

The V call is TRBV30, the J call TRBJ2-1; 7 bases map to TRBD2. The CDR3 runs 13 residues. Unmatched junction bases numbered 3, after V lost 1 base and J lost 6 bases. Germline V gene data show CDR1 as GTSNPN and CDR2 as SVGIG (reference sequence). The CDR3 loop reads CAWSGLAANEQFF. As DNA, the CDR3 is TGTGCCTGGAGTGGGCTAGCGGCCAATGAGCAGTTCTTC.

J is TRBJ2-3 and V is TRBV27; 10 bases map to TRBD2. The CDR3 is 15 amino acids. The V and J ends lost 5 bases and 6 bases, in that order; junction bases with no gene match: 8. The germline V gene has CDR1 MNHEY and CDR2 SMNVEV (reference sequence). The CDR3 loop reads CASSRQLAGHDTQYF. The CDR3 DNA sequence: TGTGCCAGCAGTCGTCAACTAGCGGGGCACGATACGCAGTATTTT.

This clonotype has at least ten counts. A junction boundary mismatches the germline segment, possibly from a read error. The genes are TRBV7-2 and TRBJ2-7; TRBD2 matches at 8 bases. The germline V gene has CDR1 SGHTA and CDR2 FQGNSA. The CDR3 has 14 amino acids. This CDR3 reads CASSSSGSSYEQYF. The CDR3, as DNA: TGCGCCAGCAGCTCTAGCGGGTCCTCCTACGAGCAGTACTTC.

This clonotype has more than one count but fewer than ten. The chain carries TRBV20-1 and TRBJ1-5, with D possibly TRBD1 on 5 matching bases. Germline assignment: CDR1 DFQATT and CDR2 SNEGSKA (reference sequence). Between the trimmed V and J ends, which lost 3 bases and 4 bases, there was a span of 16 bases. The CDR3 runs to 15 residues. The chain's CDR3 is CSARARGTQNQPQHF. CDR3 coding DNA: TGCAGTGCTAGGGCCCGTGGGACTCAAAATCAGCCCCAGCATTTT.

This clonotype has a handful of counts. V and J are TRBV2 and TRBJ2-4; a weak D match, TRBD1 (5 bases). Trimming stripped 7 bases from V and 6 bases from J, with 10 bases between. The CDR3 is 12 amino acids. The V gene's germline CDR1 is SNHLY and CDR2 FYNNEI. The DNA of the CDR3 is TGTGCCAGCACTCGAACAGGAAACATTCAGTACTTC. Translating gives CASTRTGNIQYF.

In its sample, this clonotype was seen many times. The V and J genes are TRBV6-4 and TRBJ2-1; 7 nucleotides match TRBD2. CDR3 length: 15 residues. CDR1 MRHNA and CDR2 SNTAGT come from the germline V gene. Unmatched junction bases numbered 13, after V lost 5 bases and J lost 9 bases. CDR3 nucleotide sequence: TGTGCCAGCAGTTTTGGCAGCGGGATAGGCAGTGAGCAGTTCTTC. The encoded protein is CASSFGSGIGSEQFF.

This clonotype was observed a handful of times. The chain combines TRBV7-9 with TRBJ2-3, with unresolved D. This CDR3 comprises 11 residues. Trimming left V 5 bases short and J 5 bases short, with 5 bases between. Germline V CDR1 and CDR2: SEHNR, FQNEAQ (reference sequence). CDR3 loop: CASSMIDTQYF. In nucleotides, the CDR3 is TGTGCCAGCAGCATGATAGATACGCAGTATTTT.

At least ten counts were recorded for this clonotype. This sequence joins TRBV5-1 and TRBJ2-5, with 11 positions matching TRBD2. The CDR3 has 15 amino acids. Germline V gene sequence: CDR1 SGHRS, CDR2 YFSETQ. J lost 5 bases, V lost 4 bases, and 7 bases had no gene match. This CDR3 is CASSPTSGSEETQYF. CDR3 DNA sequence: TGCGCCAGCAGCCCTACTAGCGGGAGTGAGGAGACCCAGTACTTC.

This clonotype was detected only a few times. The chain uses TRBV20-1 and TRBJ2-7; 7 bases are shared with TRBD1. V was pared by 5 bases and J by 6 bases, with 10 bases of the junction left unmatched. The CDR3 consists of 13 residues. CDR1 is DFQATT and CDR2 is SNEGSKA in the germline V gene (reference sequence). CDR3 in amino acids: CSAPDRVKSEQYF. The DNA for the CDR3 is TGCAGTGCTCCCGACAGGGTGAAGTCCGAGCAGTACTTC.

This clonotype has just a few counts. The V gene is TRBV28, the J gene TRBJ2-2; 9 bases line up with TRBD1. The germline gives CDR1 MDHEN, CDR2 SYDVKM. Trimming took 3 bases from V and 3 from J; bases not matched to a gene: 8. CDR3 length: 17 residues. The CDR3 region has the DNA TGTGCCAGCAGTTTGCCCCTGGGGACAGGGCACACCGGGGAGCTGTTTTTT. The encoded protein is CASSLPLGTGHTGELFF.

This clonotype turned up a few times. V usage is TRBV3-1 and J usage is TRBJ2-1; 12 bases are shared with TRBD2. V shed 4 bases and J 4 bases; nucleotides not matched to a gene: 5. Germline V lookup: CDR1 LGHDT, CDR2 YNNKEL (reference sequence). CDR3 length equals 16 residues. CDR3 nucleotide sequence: TGTGCCAGCAGCCCGCGGACTAGCGGGGTTTACAATGAGCAGTTCTTC. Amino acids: CASSPRTSGVYNEQFF.

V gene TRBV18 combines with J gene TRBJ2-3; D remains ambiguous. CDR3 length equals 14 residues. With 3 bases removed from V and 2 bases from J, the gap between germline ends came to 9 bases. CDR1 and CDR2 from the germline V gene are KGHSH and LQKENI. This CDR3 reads CASSPITNTDTQYF. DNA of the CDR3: TGTGCCAGCTCACCCATTACTAACACAGATACGCAGTATTTT.

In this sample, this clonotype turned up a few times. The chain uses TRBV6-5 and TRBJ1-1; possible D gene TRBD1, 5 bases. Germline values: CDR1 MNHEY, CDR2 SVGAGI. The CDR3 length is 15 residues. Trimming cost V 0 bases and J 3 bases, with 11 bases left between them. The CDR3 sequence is CASSYSWIGDTEAFF. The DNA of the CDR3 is TGTGCCAGCAGTTACTCGTGGATAGGGGACACTGAAGCTTTCTTT.